This T cell receptor beta chain was profiled in a study of OX40 agonist ivuxolimab in advanced cancers. The sample holds a few counts of this clone. The germline V gene has CDR1 SGHVS and CDR2 FNYEAQ. The CDR3 runs to 17 residues. The V gene end was trimmed by 1 base and the J gene end by 2 bases; junction bases not matched to a gene: 7. TCRdb keeps only in-frame clones here, not all; method: immunoSEQ multiplex PCR. The data hold some 20,000 clones, with approximately 72% observed a single time. The sample in question was CD4+ or CD8+ T cells sorted from blood, obtained in a trial of the OX40 agonist ivuxolimab. The V call is TRBV7-6, the J call TRBJ2-3; TRBD1 agrees at 9 bases. This clonotype originated in an adult with an advanced solid tumor such as melanoma, head and neck, liver or kidney cancer. CDR3 amino acids: CASSLEYGQGFTDTQYF. CDR3 in DNA: TGTGCCAGCAGCTTAGAATATGGACAGGGGTTCACAGATACGCAGTATTTT.